Below are 27 T cell receptor beta chains sequenced from a single sample in a study of siplizumab effects on memory and regulatory T cells. Method: immunoSEQ multiplex PCR; TCRdb's copy keeps in-frame clones and lacks some. Of approximately 110,000 clones listed, about 90% are singletons. The sample consisted of Tregs sorted from blood. Receptors were obtained from a human donor in good health.

CDR3 sequence: CASGLATGDTNYGYTF. CDR3 DNA: TGTGCTAGTGGTTTGGCCACGGGAGATACTAACTATGGCTACACCTTC. The chain has TRBV12-5 and TRBJ1-2, with D unclear. CDR1 and CDR2 from the germline V gene are LGHNT and FRNRAP. CDR3 length: 16 amino acids. Deletions cut 1 base from V and 0 bases from J, with 12 bases between.

The chain uses TRBV23-1 and TRBJ2-5; TRBD2 matches at 14 bases. TRBV23-1 is reported as an ORF; its role is uncertain. CDR3 length: 16 amino acids. V trimming: 4 bases; J trimming: 5 bases; junction bases outside the gene matches: 6. The chain's CDR3 is CASSPPGLAGAETQYF. For the CDR3, the DNA is TGCGCCAGCAGTCCGCCGGGACTAGCGGGAGCCGAGACCCAGTACTTC.

The rearrangement joins TRBV18 to TRBJ1-2, with D hard to call. The germline gives CDR1 KGHSH, CDR2 LQKENI. V shed 2 bases and J shed 0 bases, with 13 bases lying between them. The CDR3 runs to 16 residues. This CDR3 reads CASSPFPPATNYGYTF. The CDR3 coding sequence is TGTGCCAGCTCACCATTTCCTCCGGCTACTAACTATGGCTACACCTTC.

V and J are TRBV5-1 and TRBJ1-3, with a tentative D call TRBD1 (6 bases). The germline CDR1 and CDR2 sequences are SGHRS and YFSETQ. The V end was cut by 4 bases, the J end by 4 bases, with 9 bases between. The CDR3 extends over 13 amino acids. CDR3 amino acids: CASSIGQGNTIYF. The DNA for the CDR3 is TGCGCCAGCAGCATCGGACAGGGAAACACCATATATTTT. Filled out from reference TRBV5-1 and TRBJ1-3, the complete variable domain reads KAGVTQTPRYLIKTRGQQVTLSCSPISGHRSVSWYQQTPGQGLQFLFEYFSETQRNKGNFPGRFSGRQFSNSRSEMNVSTLELGDSALYLCASSIGQGNTIYFGEGSWLTVV.

The gene calls are TRBV6-1 and TRBJ1-2; unclear D gene. The CDR3 contains 12 residues. V lost 4 bases and J 3 bases, leaving 6 bases between the germline ends. Germline lookup yields CDR1 MNHNS and CDR2 SASEGT. The DNA of the CDR3 is TGTGCCAGCAGTGTGGCGGACTATGGCTACACCTTC. Protein: CASSVADYGYTF.

The rearrangement links TRBV19 to TRBJ1-1; D uncertain. Germline CDR1 LNHDA, CDR2 SQIVND (reference sequence). The CDR3 has 15 residues. Trimming shortened V by 3 bases and J by 1 base, and 12 bases separated the two germline ends. The CDR3 here is CASSMAGLPNTEAFF. The CDR3, as DNA: TGTGCCAGTAGTATGGCAGGCTTACCGAACACTGAAGCTTTCTTT.

V gene TRBV25-1 combines with J gene TRBJ1-1; a weak D match, TRBD1 (5 bases). CDR3 length equals 11 residues. The V gene's germline CDR1 is MGHDK and CDR2 SYGVNS. V was cut by 4 bases and J by 11 bases, with 11 bases left in between. This CDR3 reads CASSAWGEAFF. The CDR3 nucleotides are TGTGCCAGCAGTGCTTGGGGGGAGGCTTTCTTT.

This clone occurred a few times. The chain employs TRBV11-2 and TRBJ1-1; D might be TRBD1 (6 bases). Trimming cost V 1 base and J 3 bases, with 12 bases left between them. This CDR3 contains 15 residues. Germline CDR1 is SGHAT and CDR2 is FQNNGV. The DNA of the CDR3 is TGTGCCAGCAGCTTAGTTGGGGGGCATGACACTGAAGCTTTCTTT. Its translation: CASSLVGGHDTEAFF.

The V call is TRBV5-1, the J call TRBJ2-3; 10 positions agree with TRBD1. The CDR3 runs to 17 residues. Germline CDR1 SGHRS, CDR2 YFSETQ. V trimming: 2 bases; J trimming: 2 bases; junction bases outside the gene matches: 8. CDR3 DNA sequence: TGCGCCAGCAGCTTCCCCGGACAGGGGGGGAACACAGATACGCAGTATTTT. This encodes CASSFPGQGGNTDTQYF.

This chain links TRBV5-1 with TRBJ2-5, with D unclear. Trimming took 6 bases from V and 2 from J, leaving 11 bases between them. The CDR3 is 13 amino acids. Germline CDR1 reads SGHRS; CDR2 reads YFSETQ. This CDR3 reads CASNPSGQETQYF. The DNA of the CDR3 is TGCGCCAGCAACCCCTCAGGACAAGAGACCCAGTACTTC.

V gene TRBV15 combines with J gene TRBJ2-1, with TRBD2 matching over 14 bases. The CDR3 has 16 residues. Germline CDR1 LNHNV, CDR2 YYDKDF (reference sequence). V shed 3 bases and J 6 bases; nucleotides not matched to a gene: 4. The CDR3 coding sequence is TGTGCCACCAGCAGGATTGGGACTAGCGGGAGCAATGAGCAGTTCTTC. Translating gives CATSRIGTSGSNEQFF.

The chain couples TRBV9 to TRBJ1-2, with D unresolved. The germline CDR1 and CDR2 sequences are SGDLS and YYNGEE. Trimming removed 2 bases from V and 0 bases from J, with 17 bases in between. The length of the CDR3 is 17 residues. The CDR3 sequence: CASSVFSGSQTNYGYTF. Here the CDR3 DNA reads TGTGCCAGCAGCGTTTTTAGCGGGAGTCAGACTAACTATGGCTACACCTTC.

The chain joins TRBV27 to TRBJ2-6; 8 bases are shared with TRBD1. The CDR3 extends over 17 amino acids. The ends lost 4 bases at V and 2 bases at J; junction bases unmatched: 7. Germline V CDR1 and CDR2: MNHEY, SMNVEV (reference sequence). Written as DNA, the CDR3 is TGTGCCAGCAGTTACGGAACAGGGGGGCCTGGGGCCAACGTCCTGACTTTC. Amino acid sequence: CASSYGTGGPGANVLTF.

The gene calls are TRBV9 and TRBJ1-4, with TRBD1 as a possible D gene (5 bases). This CDR3 has 17 residues. In germline, CDR1 is SGDLS, CDR2 YYNGEE. V was trimmed by 0 bases and J by 6 bases, leaving 18 bases between them. CDR3 in amino acids: CASSVEGKGRSDEKLFF. CDR3 bases: TGTGCCAGCAGCGTAGAAGGGAAGGGGAGGAGCGATGAAAAACTGTTTTTT. Filled out from reference TRBV9 and TRBJ1-4, the complete variable domain reads DSGVTQTPKHLITATGQRVTLRCSPRSGDLSVYWYQQSLDQGLQFLIQYYNGEERAKGNILERFSAQQFPDLHSELNLSSLELGDSALYFCASSVEGKGRSDEKLFFGSGTQLSVL.

This clone was picked up one time. This chain uses TRBV7-9 with TRBJ2-2, with 12 positions matching TRBD2. CDR1 and CDR2 from the germline V gene are SEHNR and FQNEAQ (reference sequence). Trimming removed 5 bases from V and 3 bases from J; junction bases left unmatched: 4. The CDR3 length is 16 residues. The CDR3: CASSGGLAGYTGELFF. The CDR3 DNA reads as TGTGCCAGCAGCGGGGGACTAGCGGGCTACACCGGGGAGCTGTTTTTT.

The table lists this clone with a count of one. The chain is built from TRBV6-4 and TRBJ2-1; D is uncertain. Germline V CDR1 and CDR2: MRHNA, SNTAGT. The CDR3 extends over 11 amino acids. V was shortened by 1 base and J by 9 bases, with 4 bases between the two germline ends. The CDR3 reads CASSDYGEQFF. In DNA form, the CDR3 reads TGTGCCAGCAGTGACTATGGTGAGCAGTTCTTC.

The chain combines TRBV9 with TRBJ1-2; D remains ambiguous. The CDR3 length is 15 residues. Deletions cut 0 bases from V and 2 bases from J, with 11 bases between. Germline V CDR1 and CDR2: SGDLS, YYNGEE. CDR3 coding DNA: TGTGCCAGCAGCGTAGCGCCAGGCCTGAACTATGGCTACACCTTC. This sequence encodes CASSVAPGLNYGYTF.

This clone was seen only once. The chain is built from TRBV27 and TRBJ2-1; possible D gene TRBD1, 5 bases. CDR3 length: 14 amino acids. Deletions cut 5 bases from V and 5 bases from J, with 13 bases between. The germline CDR1 and CDR2 sequences are MNHEY and SMNVEV (reference sequence). This CDR3 is CASSPRAGHNEQFF. Here the CDR3 DNA reads TGTGCCAGCAGTCCCCGGGCAGGGCACAATGAGCAGTTCTTC.

V is TRBV6-1 and J is TRBJ2-5, with D possibly TRBD2 on 6 matching bases. V was cut by 6 bases and J by 0 bases, with 11 bases left in between. The germline V gene has CDR1 MNHNS and CDR2 SASEGT. This CDR3 region has 14 residues. The CDR3 sequence: CASSLGLYQETQYF. The CDR3 DNA reads TGTGCCAGCAGCCTCGGACTATACCAAGAGACCCAGTACTTC.

This clone has only one observation. DNA of the CDR3: TGTGCCAGTGCCCTAAACGGGAGGCCCACAGATACGCAGTATTTT. It encodes CASALNGRPTDTQYF. The V and J genes are TRBV19 and TRBJ2-3; 7 nucleotides agree with TRBD2. The CDR3 length is 15 residues. Unmatched junction bases numbered 10, after V lost 8 bases and J lost 2 bases. Germline-derived CDR1 and CDR2 are LNHDA and SQIVND (reference sequence).

The genes are TRBV19 and TRBJ1-3; TRBD1 matches 7 bases. The CDR3 is made up of 16 amino acids. The germline V gene encodes CDR1 LNHDA and CDR2 SQIVND (reference sequence). V was pared by 5 bases and J by 1 base, with 8 bases of the junction left unmatched. CDR3 nucleotides: TGTGCCAGTAGTCCCAATTTCAGGGGGTCTGGAAACACCATATATTTT. Its protein is CASSPNFRGSGNTIYF.

The chain couples TRBV4-2 to TRBJ2-7; 10 bases line up with TRBD2. J was trimmed by 6 bases and V by 5 bases; bases with no gene match: 13. This CDR3 is 16 amino acids long. The V gene's germline CDR1 is LGHNA and CDR2 YNFKEQ. The CDR3 spells CASSSTPGLAPSEQYF. The CDR3, as DNA: TGTGCCAGCAGCTCTACTCCGGGACTAGCGCCCTCCGAGCAGTACTTC.

The rearrangement uses TRBV5-1 and TRBJ2-5, with 8 bases matching TRBD2. Trimming took 4 bases from V and 5 from J; bases not matched to a gene: 7. The CDR3 totals 14 residues. From germline, CDR1 is SGHRS and CDR2 YFSETQ. The CDR3 region is CASSSSGARETQYF. The CDR3 DNA reads as TGCGCCAGCAGCAGTAGCGGGGCTCGGGAGACCCAGTACTTC.

The CDR3, as DNA: TGTGCCAGCAGCCTAGGGGGAGGGCCACTCTACGAGCAGTACTTC. Translation gives CASSLGGGPLYEQYF. The V gene is TRBV7-8, the J gene TRBJ2-7; the D gene is possibly TRBD2 (7 bases). The CDR3 is 15 residues long. Trimming left V 5 bases short and J 3 bases short, with 17 bases between. The germline V gene encodes CDR1 SGHVS and CDR2 FQNEAQ.

The chain couples TRBV19 to TRBJ1-1, with 9 bases identical to TRBD1. CDR1 and CDR2 from the germline V gene are LNHDA and SQIVND (reference sequence). The trim removed 6 bases at V and 4 bases at J, leaving 9 bases unmatched. CDR3 length: 15 amino acids. The CDR3 DNA reads TGTGCCAGTAGCCCCTACAGGGGGCGCGGCACTGAAGCTTTCTTT. It is translated as CASSPYRGRGTEAFF.

DNA for the CDR3: TGTGCCAGCAGTGAGGGGGGCAAGACGTCCTACGAGCAGTACTTC. This translates into CASSEGGKTSYEQYF. The V gene is TRBV6-1, the J gene TRBJ2-7; D assignment may be TRBD1 or TRBD2 (6 bases each). With 3 bases removed from V and 1 base from J, the gap between germline ends came to 13 bases. Germline V gene sequence: CDR1 MNHNS, CDR2 SASEGT. The CDR3 has 15 amino acids.

The CDR3 DNA is TGTGCCAGCTCTAAGGGGGCCAGGGGGAACACTGAAGCTTTCTTT. Translation gives CASSKGARGNTEAFF. The chain uses TRBV19 and TRBJ1-1, with TRBD1 matching over 7 bases. This CDR3 is built from 15 residues. CDR1 is LNHDA, CDR2 SQIVND, per germline (reference sequence). V dropped 9 bases and J dropped 1; count of bases not matched to a gene: 11.